The T cell receptor (beta chain) described here comes from a study of blood T cells in healthy people across ages. Deletions cut 2 bases from V and 11 bases from J, with 18 bases between. The germline gives CDR1 MNHNS, CDR2 SASEGT. There are 14 residues in the CDR3. The sample holds a few counts of this clonotype. A second PCR of roughly 7 to 11 cycles used a sample-barcoded 5' primer and a J-beta primer mix. MiXCR was run by TCRdb on the 5' RACE reads, yielding one entry per CDR3 protein. The repertoire holds 600,000 to 1,000,000 distinct CDR3 sequences, 20% to 30% seen once, with under 4.5% in the top ten. This sample was also put to use in a study of T cells of mothers and their children.

Sequencing used blood. This clonotype was sampled from a boy under 18 in good health. V usage is TRBV6-1 and J usage is TRBJ2-5; D possibly matches TRBD1 or TRBD2 (5 bases each). CDR3 DNA sequence: TGTGCCAGCAGTGAATCCGGGACCCCCGGAGAGCAGTACTTC. Protein: CASSESGTPGEQYF.